This TCR beta chain emerged from a study of response to subunit inactivated influenza vaccine (dated 2018 in TCRdb). General notes on the study: The study used deep quantitative T cell receptor repertoire profiling to track responses to a trivalent subunit inactivated influenza vaccine. Beyond this particular receptor, the publication reports: According to the authors, only a limited number of new T cells may be recruited by each seasonal influenza vaccination.

V is trimmed back by 4 bases and J by 0 bases, and the junction contains 6 bases that no gene match accounts for. The CDR3 runs 16 amino acids, cysteine and phenylalanine included. CDR3 DNA is the only sequence kept; it has 48 bases, read in frame from the first base. Looking up the germline V gene yields CDR1 SGHTA and CDR2 FQGNSA. Libraries were prepared through RT-PCR. The sequencer was an Illumina HiSeq 2500. TCRdb reanalyzed the raw reads on its own, using fastp at Q25 for trimming and MiXCR for clone calling, and kept in-frame beta chains. All rows with the same CDR3 protein become a single entry with the most common DNA and genes. The sample has 550,000 to 800,000 distinct CDR3 sequences on record, about a sixth of them singletons. More than 9% of the sample goes to the ten largest clones. Comments on this clonotype: Its antigen is not yet known. Within one base of it there is no much larger clone, and no base qualities were kept.

Recombination linked TRBV7-2 to TRBJ2-3, with TRBD2 matching 8 junction bases. The material sequenced was PBMCs from blood, taken about 11 days after vaccination. The source of this sequence is a man between 45 and 60 years old who received an inactivated influenza vaccine. Donor details come from another sample of the same person, matched by shared clones. The DNA reads TGTGCCAGCAGCTCCATAGCGGGGTCTAGCACAGATACGCAGTATTTT. Translated, it gives CASSSIAGSSTDTQYF.